These 19 T cell receptor beta chains share one sample of origin, sequenced in a study of identical twins. TCRdb passed the 5' RACE reads through MiXCR, listing each CDR3 protein once. The sample comprises 400,000 to 500,000 distinct CDR3 sequences, about 18% of which are singletons, and around 12% rests with the top ten. The source material was naive T cells sorted from blood. These receptor sequences come from a middle-aged man in good health.

This clonotype was counted at least ten times. The V and J genes are TRBV7-9 and TRBJ2-7; 8 nucleotides agree with TRBD1. The CDR3 covers 15 residues. Germline-derived CDR1 and CDR2 are SEHNR and FQNEAQ (reference sequence). V was clipped by 5 bases and J by 3 bases; unmatched bases: 9. CDR3 residues: CASSRSGTGRYEQYF. The CDR3 region has the DNA TGTGCCAGCAGCCGGTCCGGGACAGGCCGCTACGAGCAGTACTTC.

This clonotype was picked up many times. The rearrangement uses TRBV9 and TRBJ2-7, with D tentatively TRBD1 or TRBD2 (7 bases each). CDR1 is SGDLS, CDR2 YYNGEE, per germline. The V end lost 2 bases, the J end lost 0 bases, and 12 bases lay between the germline ends. This CDR3 is built from 15 residues. DNA for the CDR3: TGTGCCAGCAGCGTCAGGGGGGGACCCTCCTACGAGCAGTACTTC. This gives the protein CASSVRGGPSYEQYF.

V gene TRBV5-5 combines with J gene TRBJ2-1; 12 nucleotides match TRBD1. Per the germline V gene, CDR1 is SGHKS and CDR2 is YYEKEE (reference sequence). The CDR3 has 16 amino acids. V lost 3 bases to trimming and J lost 4 bases; unmatched junction nucleotides: 5. Written as DNA, the CDR3 is TGTGCCAGCAGCTCGGGACAGGGGGCGCGATACAATGAGCAGTTCTTC. It yields the protein CASSSGQGARYNEQFF.

The rearrangement joins TRBV12-3 or TRBV12-4 to TRBJ2-3; perhaps TRBD2 as D (6 bases). V dropped 11 bases and J dropped 5 bases, with 17 bases sitting between them. This CDR3 has 13 amino acids. The CDR3 DNA reads as TGTGCCGTAAGTCGGGACTTCGGAGATACGCAGTATTTT. It yields the protein CAVSRDFGDTQYF.

The sample holds many counts of this clonotype. The chain carries TRBV12-3 or TRBV12-4 and TRBJ1-1; D is perhaps TRBD1 (6 bases). V was shortened by 6 bases and J by 1 base, with 9 bases between the two germline ends. There are 13 residues in the CDR3. CDR3 residues: CASSLQGNTEAFF. Here the CDR3 DNA reads TGTGCCAGCAGCTTACAGGGGAACACTGAAGCTTTCTTT.

This clonotype was counted ten times or more. This chain links TRBV29-1 with TRBJ1-4; no clear D gene. Trimming pared 6 bases from V and 8 bases from J, leaving 7 bases between. The CDR3 loop spans 10 amino acids. Per germline, CDR1 SQVTM and CDR2 ANQGSEA. The CDR3, as DNA: TGCAGCGTCAGGACCGAAAAACTGTTTTTT. It translates to CSVRTEKLFF.

This clonotype came up a few times. The chain has TRBV5-1 and TRBJ2-5; D is uncertain. The germline V gene encodes CDR1 SGHRS and CDR2 YFSETQ. The ends were cut back, 0 bases at V and 1 base at J, with 7 bases in the middle. This CDR3 has 14 amino acids. The CDR3 is CASSLGSAQETQYF. DNA for the CDR3: TGCGCCAGCAGCTTGGGATCCGCCCAAGAGACCCAGTACTTC. Full variable domain (missing parts from reference TRBV5-1 and TRBJ2-5): KAGVTQTPRYLIKTRGQQVTLSCSPISGHRSVSWYQQTPGQGLQFLFEYFSETQRNKGNFPGRFSGRQFSNSRSEMNVSTLELGDSALYLCASSLGSAQETQYFGPGTRLLVL.

This clonotype was recorded many times. The chain recombines TRBV29-1 with TRBJ1-1; TRBD1 matches at 8 bases. The J segment lost 9 bases and the V segment lost 5 bases, leaving 14 bases of the junction unmatched. This CDR3 is built from 14 residues. Germline V gene sequence: CDR1 SQVTM, CDR2 ANQGSEA. In nucleotides, the CDR3 is TGCAGCGTTTCCCTTAGGACAGGGAGGGGGAAAGCTTTCTTT. Translation gives CSVSLRTGRGKAFF.

This clonotype has a count of ten or more. V gene TRBV5-1 combines with J gene TRBJ2-1, with TRBD2 as a possible D gene (6 bases). The CDR3 totals 14 residues. CDR1 and CDR2 (germline): SGHRS, YFSETQ. Trimming took off 2 bases at V and 10 bases at J, with 16 bases between the two ends. The CDR3 sequence: CASSFRAGLGEQFF. DNA of the CDR3: TGCGCCAGCAGCTTTCGCGCGGGGTTGGGAGAGCAGTTCTTC.

The V call is TRBV12-3 or TRBV12-4, the J call TRBJ2-7; possibly TRBD1 or TRBD2 for D (5 bases each). V was clipped by 2 bases and J by 0 bases, with 14 bases between them. This CDR3 has 16 amino acids. As DNA, the CDR3 is TGTGCCAGCAGTTTAACGAGGGGAGAGTACTCCTACGAGCAGTACTTC. Amino acid sequence: CASSLTRGEYSYEQYF.

The chain combines TRBV12-3 or TRBV12-4 with TRBJ1-6; 9 bases agree with TRBD1. J was trimmed by 8 bases and V by 5 bases; bases with no gene match: 4. The length of the CDR3 is 14 residues. In DNA form, the CDR3 reads TGTGCCAGCAGTGGGGACAGGGTAGATTCACCCCTCCACTTT. Its protein is CASSGDRVDSPLHF.

The V and J genes are TRBV7-2 and TRBJ2-5; D possibly corresponds to TRBD2 (6 bases). The ends were cut back, 4 bases at V and 5 bases at J, with 14 bases in the middle. The CDR3 is made up of 14 amino acids. The germline V gene encodes CDR1 SGHTA and CDR2 FQGNSA. The CDR3 DNA reads as TGTGCCAGCAGCTCCGGGTGGGGAGGCGAGACCCAGTACTTC. Translated: CASSSGWGGETQYF. The full variable domain, completed using reference TRBV7-2 and TRBJ2-5, is GAGVSQSPSNKVTEKGKDVELRCDPISGHTALYWYRQSLGQGLEFLIYFQGNSAPDKSGLPSDRFSAERTGGSVSTLTIQRTQQEDSAVYLCASSSGWGGETQYFGPGTRLLVL.

The CDR3 region has the DNA TGTGCCAGCAGCCACACCGGACAGTACTACGAGCAGTACTTC. Protein: CASSHTGQYYEQYF. V gene TRBV7-2 combines with J gene TRBJ2-7; D possibly corresponds to TRBD1 (6 bases). The V gene lost 5 bases and the J gene lost 3 bases, with 14 bases spanning the gap. Per germline, CDR1 SGHTA and CDR2 FQGNSA. This CDR3 is built from 14 residues.

The chain has TRBV7-3 and TRBJ2-3; D unresolved. Germline CDR1 reads SGHTA; CDR2 reads FQGTGA. Trimming stripped 4 bases from V and 2 bases from J, with 16 bases between. This CDR3 comprises 16 residues. Here the CDR3 DNA reads TGTGCCAGCAGCTCCGGTTTGCAAACCTCCACAGATACGCAGTATTTT. Its protein is CASSSGLQTSTDTQYF. Full variable domain (outside the CDR3, taken from reference TRBV7-3 and TRBJ2-3): GAGVSQTPSNKVTEKGKYVELRCDPISGHTALYWYRQSLGQGPEFLIYFQGTGAADDSGLPNDRFFAVRPEGSVSTLKIQRTERGDSAVYLCASSSGLQTSTDTQYFGPGTRLTVL.

This rearrangement joins TRBV20-1 to TRBJ1-2, with 9 positions matching TRBD1. This CDR3 region has 17 residues. CDR1 is DFQATT, CDR2 SNEGSKA, per germline (reference sequence). V gave up 5 bases and J gave up 4 bases; unmatched junction bases: 17. The CDR3 sequence: CSAFNRDRARGPYGYTF. DNA of the CDR3: TGCAGTGCTTTCAACCGGGACAGGGCCAGAGGACCCTATGGCTACACCTTC.

This clonotype was observed a handful of times. CDR3 coding DNA: TGTGCCACCAGCAGGGGACAGGGGGGCTACAATGAGCAGTTCTTC. Amino acids: CATSRGQGGYNEQFF. The chain carries TRBV15 and TRBJ2-1; 11 nucleotides match TRBD1. V lost 3 bases to trimming and J lost 3 bases; unmatched junction nucleotides: 1. Looked up from germline, CDR1 is LNHNV and CDR2 is YYDKDF (reference sequence). CDR3 length equals 15 residues.

The chain recombines TRBV25-1 with TRBJ2-3; TRBD1 aligns across 7 bases. The germline V gene has CDR1 MGHDK and CDR2 SYGVNS. The CDR3 loop spans 12 amino acids. V was clipped by 8 bases and J by 4 bases; unmatched bases: 3. The CDR3 DNA reads as TGTGCCAGCGCTACAGGGGCAGATACGCAGTATTTT. Translation: CASATGADTQYF.

In its sample, this clonotype was seen a few times. The chain uses TRBV5-1 and TRBJ2-3, with 7 bases lining up with TRBD1. The CDR3 runs to 16 residues. Germline CDR1 and CDR2: SGHRS and YFSETQ. V lost 4 bases to trimming and J lost 4 bases; unmatched junction nucleotides: 12. The CDR3 here is CASSQARTGSSDTQYF. The DNA for the CDR3 is TGCGCCAGCAGCCAAGCTAGGACAGGTTCGTCAGATACGCAGTATTTT.

This clonotype was recorded many times. The chain joins TRBV7-9 to TRBJ2-2, with D tentatively TRBD1 or TRBD2 (5 bases each). Germline V lookup: CDR1 SEHNR, CDR2 FQNEAQ (reference sequence). With 3 bases removed from V and 7 bases from J, the gap between germline ends came to 9 bases. The CDR3 has 13 residues. CDR3 sequence reads: CASSFGTDGELFF. In nucleotides, the CDR3 is TGTGCCAGCAGCTTCGGGACCGACGGGGAGCTGTTTTTT.